Presented here are 14 T cell receptor beta chains from one specimen sequenced in a study of fetal regulatory T cell absence and autoimmunity. Assay used: immunoSEQ multiplex PCR; TCRdb lists only in-frame clones, some missing. The sample gives approximately 49,000 clones, just under 85% of which show up once; 0.41% is in the top ten. The sample comprised cord blood. Receptor source: a newborn boy with IPEX syndrome.

Worth noting for this clone: Other DNA sequences of this sample code for an identical CDR3. The V and J genes are TRBV19 and TRBJ2-7; 12 nucleotides agree with TRBD2. V shed 4 bases and J 2 bases; nucleotides not matched to a gene: 0. The CDR3 length is 14 residues. CDR1 and CDR2 from the germline V gene are LNHDA and SQIVND (reference sequence). CDR3 nucleotide sequence: TGTGCCAGTAGTACTAGCGGGGGGGCCTACGAGCAGTACTTC. Encoded protein: CASSTSGGAYEQYF.

J is TRBJ2-7 and V is TRBV7-9; 11 bases align to TRBD2. The V gene end was trimmed by 0 bases and the J gene end by 2 bases; junction bases not matched to a gene: 0. Germline V CDR1 and CDR2: SEHNR, FQNEAQ (reference sequence). The CDR3 extends over 15 amino acids. This CDR3 is CASSLASGGAYEQYF. The CDR3 nucleotides read TGTGCCAGCAGCTTAGCTAGCGGGGGGGCCTACGAGCAGTACTTC.

This clone appeared a single time. The V call is TRBV5-8, the J call TRBJ2-1; the match to TRBD2 covers 8 bases. The CDR3 runs 15 residues. The junction had 10 bases not matched to a gene; V was cut back by 5 bases and J by 6 bases. Germline V lookup: CDR1 SGHTS, CDR2 YDEGEE. CDR3 in amino acids: CASSFLRGVPNEQFF. The DNA for the CDR3 is TGTGCCAGCAGTTTTTTGCGGGGGGTGCCCAATGAGCAGTTCTTC.

The table lists this clone with a few counts. The chain links TRBV7-9 to TRBJ2-7; 7 bases fit TRBD2. The V segment lost 1 base and the J segment 5 bases; nucleotides outside the gene matches: 8. CDR3 length: 15 amino acids. Germline CDR1 reads SEHNR; CDR2 reads FQNEAQ (reference sequence). CDR3 nucleotides: TGTGCCAGCAGCTTAGTAAGGGAGGGCAGGGACGAGCAGTACTTC. This codes for CASSLVREGRDEQYF.

This chain links TRBV9 with TRBJ2-1; 8 bases map to TRBD2. Germline V CDR1 and CDR2: SGDLS, YYNGEE. The V segment lost 4 bases and the J segment 6 bases; nucleotides outside the gene matches: 9. The length of the CDR3 is 15 residues. The CDR3: CASSRGSSGRNEQFF. CDR3 coding DNA: TGTGCCAGCAGCAGGGGGTCTAGCGGGCGCAATGAGCAGTTCTTC.

This chain joins TRBV9 and TRBJ1-1, with 12 bases lining up with TRBD1. Losses at the gene ends were 7 bases for V and 6 bases for J; bases not matched to a gene: 13. Germline V CDR1 and CDR2: SGDLS, YYNGEE. CDR3 length equals 16 residues. The CDR3 coding sequence is TGTGCCAGCTCCCTAGAGGGACAGGGGGCTTGGGCTGAAGCTTTCTTT. Its protein is CASSLEGQGAWAEAFF.

This clone was found a few times. The chain employs TRBV5-6 and TRBJ2-7, with TRBD1 identical over 7 bases. V gave up 4 bases and J gave up 6 bases; unmatched junction bases: 7. CDR1 and CDR2 (germline): SGHDT, YYEEEE. There are 13 residues in the CDR3. This CDR3 is CASSGDSLVEQYF. The CDR3 DNA reads as TGTGCCAGCAGCGGGGACAGTCTAGTCGAGCAGTACTTC.

V is TRBV6-5 and J is TRBJ2-2; D call uncertain. Trimming shortened V by 5 bases and J by 10 bases, and 8 bases separated the two germline ends. Germline values: CDR1 MNHEY, CDR2 SVGAGI. The CDR3 is made up of 11 amino acids. CDR3: CASSQTLELFF. Here the CDR3 DNA reads TGTGCCAGCAGTCAAACCTTGGAGCTGTTTTTT.

The rearrangement joins TRBV7-2 to TRBJ2-4; possibly TRBD1 for D (5 bases). This CDR3 contains 17 residues. CDR1 is SGHTA, CDR2 FQGNSA, per germline. V lost 0 bases to trimming and J lost 2 bases, with 14 bases between them. CDR3 protein: CASSLAPRQTSKNIQYF. The CDR3 DNA follows: TGTGCCAGCAGCTTAGCCCCCCGACAGACCTCCAAAAACATTCAGTACTTC.

V usage is TRBV19 and J usage is TRBJ2-2, with 10 bases fitting TRBD2. With V trimmed by 6 bases and J by 2 bases, 3 bases remained unmatched. The germline CDR1 and CDR2 sequences are LNHDA and SQIVND (reference sequence). The CDR3 consists of 15 residues. CDR3 DNA: TGTGCCAGTAGCTGGACTAGCGGAAACACCGGGGAGCTGTTTTTT. It is translated as CASSWTSGNTGELFF.

This clone was recorded only once. The rearrangement uses TRBV29-1 and TRBJ2-7; the match to TRBD1 covers 10 bases. The CDR3 extends over 14 amino acids. Germline V CDR1 and CDR2: SQVTM, ANQGSEA. Unmatched junction bases numbered 5, after V lost 1 base and J lost 5 bases. The CDR3 reads CSVEAGTGADEQYF. CDR3 DNA: TGCAGCGTTGAAGCGGGGACAGGGGCCGACGAGCAGTACTTC.

V is TRBV6-1 and J is TRBJ1-1; 11 positions agree with TRBD1. The CDR3 is 15 amino acids. V shed 6 bases, J shed 1 base, and the junction held 4 bases outside the gene matches. Germline-derived CDR1 and CDR2 are MNHNS and SASEGT. DNA for the CDR3: TGTGCCAGCAGGGGGACAGGGGGTCAGAACACTGAAGCTTTCTTT. Its translation is CASRGTGGQNTEAFF.

This sequence joins TRBV27 and TRBJ2-1; the match to TRBD2 covers 7 bases. Germline trimming cut 3 bases from V and 2 bases from J; bases unmatched to any gene: 4. Germline V CDR1 and CDR2: MNHEY, SMNVEV (reference sequence). CDR3 length: 15 amino acids. The CDR3: CASSFGDYPYNEQFF. CDR3 sequence (DNA): TGTGCCAGCAGTTTCGGGGACTACCCCTACAATGAGCAGTTCTTC.

This clone showed up just a few times. The chain employs TRBV10-1 and TRBJ2-7, with TRBD2 matching over 9 bases. The CDR3 has 14 amino acids. In germline, CDR1 is WNHNN, CDR2 SYGVQD (reference sequence). Trimming at V came to 4 bases and at J to 5 bases, leaving 6 bases not matched to a gene. CDR3 protein: CASSVRGGADEQYF. CDR3 in DNA: TGCGCCAGCAGTGTGCGCGGGGGGGCGGACGAGCAGTACTTC.